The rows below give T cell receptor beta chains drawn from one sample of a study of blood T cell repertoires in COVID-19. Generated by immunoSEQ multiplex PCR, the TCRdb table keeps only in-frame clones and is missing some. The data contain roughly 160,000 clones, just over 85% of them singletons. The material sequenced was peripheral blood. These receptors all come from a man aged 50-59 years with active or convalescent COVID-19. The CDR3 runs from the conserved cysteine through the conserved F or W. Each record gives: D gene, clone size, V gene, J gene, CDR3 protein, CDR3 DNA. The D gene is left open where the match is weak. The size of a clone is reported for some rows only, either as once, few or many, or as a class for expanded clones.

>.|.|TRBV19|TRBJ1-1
CASRRGLNTEAFF
TGTGCCAGTAGAAGGGGGTTAAACACTGAAGCTTTCTTT
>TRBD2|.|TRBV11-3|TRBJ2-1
CASSPYSGAHNEQFF
TGTGCCAGCAGCCCTTATAGCGGGGCCCACAATGAGCAGTTCTTC
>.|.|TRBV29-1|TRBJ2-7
CSVTRGVGPYEQYF
TGCAGCGTGACCAGGGGTGTCGGCCCCTACGAGCAGTACTTC
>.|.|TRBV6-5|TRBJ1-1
CASRIQGDTEAFF
TGTGCCAGCAGAATACAGGGTGACACTGAAGCTTTCTTT
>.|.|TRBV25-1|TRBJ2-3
CASSDPGESTDTQYF
TGTGCCAGCAGTGATCCGGGAGAAAGCACAGATACGCAGTATTTT
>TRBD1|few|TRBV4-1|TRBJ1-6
CASSQGQGRDSPLHF
TGCGCCAGCAGCCAGGGACAGGGAAGGGATTCACCCCTCCACTTT
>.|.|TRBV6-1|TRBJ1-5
CASSEGTVRNQPQHF
TGTGCCAGCAGTGAAGGGACAGTCCGCAATCAGCCCCAGCATTTT
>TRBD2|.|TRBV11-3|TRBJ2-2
CASSLHSGSFRNTGELFF
TGTGCCAGCAGCTTACATAGCGGGAGTTTTCGGAACACCGGGGAGCTGTTTTTT
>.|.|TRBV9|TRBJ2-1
CASSAPRLRGYNEQFF
TGTGCCAGCAGCGCACCACGTCTTAGGGGCTACAATGAGCAGTTCTTC
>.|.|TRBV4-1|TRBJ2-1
CASSQGLRSSYNEQFF
TGCGCCAGCAGCCAAGGTCTTCGCAGCTCCTACAATGAGCAGTTCTTC
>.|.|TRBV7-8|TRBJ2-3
CASSRPGGPRTDTQYF
TGTGCCAGCAGCCGACCCGGGGGACCTCGCACAGATACGCAGTATTTT
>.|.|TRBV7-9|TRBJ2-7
CASSFRGVYEQYF
TGTGCCAGCAGCTTTCGCGGGGTCTACGAGCAGTACTTC
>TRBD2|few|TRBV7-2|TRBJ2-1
CASSPRRLAGANEQFF
TGTGCCAGCAGCCCCAGAAGACTAGCGGGAGCCAATGAGCAGTTCTTC
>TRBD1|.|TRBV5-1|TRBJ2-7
CASSHSGGSYEQYF
TGCGCCAGCAGCCATTCAGGGGGCTCCTACGAGCAGTACTTC
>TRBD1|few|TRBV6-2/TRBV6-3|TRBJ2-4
CASSYAPGGNGNIQYF
TGTGCCAGCAGTTACGCACCAGGGGGTAACGGAAACATTCAGTACTTC
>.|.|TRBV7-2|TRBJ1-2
CASSLGRGGGYTF
TGTGCCAGCAGCTTAGGCCGTGGAGGCGGCTACACCTTC
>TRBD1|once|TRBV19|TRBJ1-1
CASSPVGTGGFAEAFF
TGTGCCAGTAGTCCTGTCGGGACAGGGGGCTTCGCTGAAGCTTTCTTT
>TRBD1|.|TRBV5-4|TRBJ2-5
CASTAGQGYETQYF
TGTGCCAGCACCGCGGGACAGGGTTACGAGACCCAGTACTTC
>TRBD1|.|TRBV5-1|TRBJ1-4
CASSRGQGGNEKLFF
TGCGCCAGCAGCCGAGGACAGGGCGGCAATGAAAAACTGTTTTTT
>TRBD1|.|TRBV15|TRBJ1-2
CATSREIQGTGYTF
TGTGCCACCAGCAGAGAGATACAGGGGACTGGCTACACCTTC
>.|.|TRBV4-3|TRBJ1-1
CASSHKQENTEAFF
TGCGCCAGCAGCCACAAACAGGAGAACACTGAAGCTTTCTTT
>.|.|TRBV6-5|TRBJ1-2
CASSYLRANYGYTF
TGTGCCAGCAGTTACTTGCGGGCGAACTATGGCTACACCTTC